Detailed here is one T cell receptor (beta chain). TCRdb's copy holds only in-frame clones and misses some; the assay was immunoSEQ multiplex PCR. The repertoire holds 65,000 to 85,000 clones, with roughly 85% as singletons. The CDR3 contains 14 residues. Germline V gene data show CDR1 as LNHDA and CDR2 as SQIVND (reference sequence). The V and J ends lost 3 bases and 5 bases, in that order; junction bases with no gene match: 6. This specimen belongs to a study of OX40 agonist ivuxolimab in advanced cancers. About the study: The dose-escalation group included hepatocellular carcinoma, melanoma, renal cell carcinoma and head and neck cancer.

The origin of this receptor is an adult with an advanced solid tumor such as melanoma, head and neck, liver or kidney cancer. Here the sequenced sample was CD4+ or CD8+ T cells sorted from blood, taken in a trial of the OX40 agonist ivuxolimab. The chain carries TRBV19 and TRBJ2-7; TRBD1 agrees at 8 bases. The CDR3 loop reads CASSMDRVGDEQYF. CDR3 DNA: TGTGCCAGTAGTATGGACAGGGTAGGAGACGAGCAGTACTTC.